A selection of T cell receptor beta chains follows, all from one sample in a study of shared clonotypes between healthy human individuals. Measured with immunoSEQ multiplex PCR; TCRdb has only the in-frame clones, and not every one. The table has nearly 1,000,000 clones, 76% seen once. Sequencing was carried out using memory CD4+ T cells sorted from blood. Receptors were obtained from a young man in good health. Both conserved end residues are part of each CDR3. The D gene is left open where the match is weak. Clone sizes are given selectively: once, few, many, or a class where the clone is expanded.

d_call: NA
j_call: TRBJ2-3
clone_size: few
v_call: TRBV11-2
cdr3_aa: CASSLLRTDTQYF
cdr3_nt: TGTGCCAGCAGCTTATTACGCACAGATACGCAGTATTTT

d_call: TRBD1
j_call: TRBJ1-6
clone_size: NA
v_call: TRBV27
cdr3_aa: CASSKQGDNSPLHF
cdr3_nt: TGTGCCAGCAGTAAACAGGGGGATAATTCACCCCTCCACTTT

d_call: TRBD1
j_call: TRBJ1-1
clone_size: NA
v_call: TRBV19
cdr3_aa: CASSYTQGALEAFF
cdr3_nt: TGTGCCAGTAGCTACACACAGGGGGCCCTTGAAGCTTTCTTT

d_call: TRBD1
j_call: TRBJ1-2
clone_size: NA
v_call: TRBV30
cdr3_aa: CAWSVGQGSGYTF
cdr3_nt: TGTGCCTGGAGTGTAGGACAGGGTTCTGGCTACACCTTC

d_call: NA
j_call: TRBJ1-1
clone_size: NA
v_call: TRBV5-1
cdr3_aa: CASSLAAFNTEAFF
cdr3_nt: TGCGCCAGCAGCTTGGCCGCCTTCAATACTGAAGCTTTCTTT

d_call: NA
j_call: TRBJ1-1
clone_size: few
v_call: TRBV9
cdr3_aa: CASSPSSGRDTEAFF
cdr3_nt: TGTGCCAGCAGCCCCTCGTCGGGCAGGGATACTGAAGCTTTCTTT

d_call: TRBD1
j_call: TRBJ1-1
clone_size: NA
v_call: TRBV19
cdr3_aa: CASSTGQGYTEAFF
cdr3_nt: TGTGCCAGTAGTACGGGACAGGGGTACACTGAAGCTTTCTTT

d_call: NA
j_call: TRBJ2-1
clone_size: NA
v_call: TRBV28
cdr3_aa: CASTLSGVGGYNEQFF
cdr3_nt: TGTGCCAGCACCCTCAGTGGGGTAGGGGGCTACAATGAGCAGTTCTTC

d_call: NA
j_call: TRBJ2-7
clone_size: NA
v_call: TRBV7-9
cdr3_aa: CASSPGSYEQYF
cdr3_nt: TGTGCCAGCAGCCCCGGCTCCTACGAGCAGTACTTC

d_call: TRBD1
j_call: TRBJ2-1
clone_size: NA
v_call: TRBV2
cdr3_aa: CASSTRTGGYNEQFF
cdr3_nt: TGTGCCAGCAGTACTAGGACAGGGGGCTACAATGAGCAGTTCTTC

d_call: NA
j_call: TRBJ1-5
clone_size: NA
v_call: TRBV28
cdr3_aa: CASSQSLGQPQHF
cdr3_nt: TGTGCCAGCAGTCAATCCCTTGGTCAGCCCCAGCATTTT

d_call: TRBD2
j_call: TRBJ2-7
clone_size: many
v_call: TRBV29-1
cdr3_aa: CSAWTSANGVYEQYF
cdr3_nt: TGCAGCGCCTGGACTAGCGCGAACGGGGTTTACGAGCAGTACTTC

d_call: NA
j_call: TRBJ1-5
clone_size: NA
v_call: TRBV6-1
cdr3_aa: CASSGQNSNQPQHF
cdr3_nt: TGTGCCAGCAGCGGACAGAATAGCAATCAGCCCCAGCATTTT

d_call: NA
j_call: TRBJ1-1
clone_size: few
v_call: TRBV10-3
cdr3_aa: CATHSGTEAFF
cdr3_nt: TGTGCCACCCACTCGGGCACTGAAGCTTTCTTT

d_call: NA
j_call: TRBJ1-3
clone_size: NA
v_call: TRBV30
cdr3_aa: CAWSRAGNTIYF
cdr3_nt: TGTGCCTGGAGTCGGGCTGGAAACACCATATATTTT

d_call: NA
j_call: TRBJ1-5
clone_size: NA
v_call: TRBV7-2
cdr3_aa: CASSLEGYSNQPQHF
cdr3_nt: TGTGCCAGCAGCTTAGAGGGCTATAGCAATCAGCCCCAGCATTTT

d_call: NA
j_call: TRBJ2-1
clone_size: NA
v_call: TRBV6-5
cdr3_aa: CANFADVHLEQFF
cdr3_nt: TGTGCCAATTTCGCGGACGTCCACCTTGAGCAGTTCTTC

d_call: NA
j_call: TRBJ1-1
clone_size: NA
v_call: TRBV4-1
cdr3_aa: CASSQDPGPLPAFF
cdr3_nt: TGCGCCAGCAGCCAAGATCCTGGACCTTTGCCAGCTTTCTTT

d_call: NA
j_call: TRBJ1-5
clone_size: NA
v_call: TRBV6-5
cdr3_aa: CASRRDGTNQPQHF
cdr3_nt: TGTGCCAGCAGACGAGATGGGACAAATCAGCCCCAGCATTTT

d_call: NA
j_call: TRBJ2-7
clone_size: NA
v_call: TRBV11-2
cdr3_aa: CASSKGAPSSYEQYF
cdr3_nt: TGTGCCAGCAGCAAGGGCGCGCCGAGCTCCTACGAGCAGTACTTC

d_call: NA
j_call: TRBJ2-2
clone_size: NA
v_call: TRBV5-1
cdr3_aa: CASSSPRGLINTGELFF
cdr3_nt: TGCGCCAGCAGCTCACCCAGGGGCCTAATTAACACTGGGGAGCTGTTTTTT

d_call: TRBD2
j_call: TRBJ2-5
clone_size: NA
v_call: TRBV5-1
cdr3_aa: CASSLAGGSKTQYF
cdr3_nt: TGCGCCAGCAGCCTAGCGGGGGGATCGAAGACCCAGTACTTC

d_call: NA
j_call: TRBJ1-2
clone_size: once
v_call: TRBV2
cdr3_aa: CASMGPGLGYGYTF
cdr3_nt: TGTGCCAGCATGGGTCCCGGGCTCGGCTATGGCTACACCTTC

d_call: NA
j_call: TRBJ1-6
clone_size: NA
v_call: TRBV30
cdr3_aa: CAWSRTNSPLHF
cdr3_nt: TGTGCCTGGAGCAGGACGAATTCACCCCTCCACTTT

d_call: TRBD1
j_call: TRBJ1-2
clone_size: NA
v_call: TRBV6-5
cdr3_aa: CATRDSYNYGYTF
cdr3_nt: TGTGCCACGCGGGACAGCTATAACTATGGCTACACCTTC

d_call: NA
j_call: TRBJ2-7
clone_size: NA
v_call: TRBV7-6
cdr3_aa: CASSLEQGYEQYF
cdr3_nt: TGTGCCAGCAGCTTAGAACAGGGCTACGAGCAGTACTTC

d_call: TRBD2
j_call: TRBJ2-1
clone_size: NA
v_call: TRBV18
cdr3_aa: CASSRMGLEQFF
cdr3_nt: TGTGCCAGCTCACGGATGGGACTAGAGCAGTTCTTC

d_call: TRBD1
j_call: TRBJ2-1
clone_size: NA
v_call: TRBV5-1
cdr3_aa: CASSTGTGVYNEQFF
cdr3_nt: TGCGCCAGCAGTACCGGGACAGGGGTATACAATGAGCAGTTCTTC

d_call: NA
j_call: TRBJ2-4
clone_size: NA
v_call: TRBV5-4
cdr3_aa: CASSQVKDIQYF
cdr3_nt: TGTGCCAGCAGCCAAGTTAAGGACATTCAGTACTTC

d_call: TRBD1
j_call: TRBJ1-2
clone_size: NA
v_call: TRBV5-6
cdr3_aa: CASSIRRGPHYGYTF
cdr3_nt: TGTGCCAGCAGCATACGCAGGGGGCCGCACTATGGCTACACCTTC

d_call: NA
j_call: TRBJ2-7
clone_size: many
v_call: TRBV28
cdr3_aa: CASSTGREPYEQYF
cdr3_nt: TGTGCCAGCAGTACCGGACGGGAGCCCTACGAGCAGTACTTC

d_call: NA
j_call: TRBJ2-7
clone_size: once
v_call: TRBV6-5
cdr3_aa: CASSSREGYEQYF
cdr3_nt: TGTGCCAGCAGTTCCAGGGAAGGGTACGAGCAGTACTTC

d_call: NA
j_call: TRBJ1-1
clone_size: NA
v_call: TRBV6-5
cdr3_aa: CASRTAGPEAFF
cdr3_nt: TGTGCCAGCAGAACGGCCGGGCCTGAAGCTTTCTTT

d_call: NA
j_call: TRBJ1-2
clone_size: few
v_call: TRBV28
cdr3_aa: CASSSTVQYGYTF
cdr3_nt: TGTGCCAGCAGCTCTACGGTACAGTATGGCTACACCTTC

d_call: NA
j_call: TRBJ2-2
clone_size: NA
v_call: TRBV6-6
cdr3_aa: CASSTSGGANTGELFF
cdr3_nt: TGTGCCAGCAGTACTTCTGGCGGGGCGAACACCGGGGAGCTGTTTTTT

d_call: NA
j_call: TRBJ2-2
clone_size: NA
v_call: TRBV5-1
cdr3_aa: CASSAAAVTGELFF
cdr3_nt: TGCGCCAGCAGCGCGGCGGCGGTGACCGGGGAGCTGTTTTTT

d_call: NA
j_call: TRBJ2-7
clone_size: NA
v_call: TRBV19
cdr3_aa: CASSILGGPSYEQYF
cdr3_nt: TGTGCCAGTAGTATTTTGGGGGGCCCTTCCTACGAGCAGTACTTC

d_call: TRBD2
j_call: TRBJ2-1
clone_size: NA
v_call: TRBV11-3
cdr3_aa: CASSRGGIYNEQFF
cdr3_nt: TGTGCCAGCAGCCGCGGGGGGATATACAATGAGCAGTTCTTC

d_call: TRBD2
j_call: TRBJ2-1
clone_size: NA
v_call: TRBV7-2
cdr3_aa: CASSFGTTLKEQFF
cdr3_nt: TGTGCCAGCAGCTTCGGGACTACCCTCAAGGAGCAGTTCTTC

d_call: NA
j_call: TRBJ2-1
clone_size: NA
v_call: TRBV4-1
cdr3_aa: CASSQEGYNEQFF
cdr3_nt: TGCGCCAGCAGCCAAGAGGGCTACAATGAGCAGTTCTTC

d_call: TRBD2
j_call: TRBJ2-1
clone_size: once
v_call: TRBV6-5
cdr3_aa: CASSYETSGYNEQFF
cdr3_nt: TGTGCCAGCAGTTACGAGACTAGCGGGTACAATGAGCAGTTCTTC

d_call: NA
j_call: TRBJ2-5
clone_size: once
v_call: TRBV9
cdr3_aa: CASSVADWNQETQYF
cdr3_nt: TGTGCCAGCAGCGTCGCGGACTGGAACCAAGAGACCCAGTACTTC

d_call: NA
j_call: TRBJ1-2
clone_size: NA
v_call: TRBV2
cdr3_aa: CASSERGNYGYTF
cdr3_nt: TGTGCCAGCAGTGAGCGGGGTAACTATGGCTACACCTTC

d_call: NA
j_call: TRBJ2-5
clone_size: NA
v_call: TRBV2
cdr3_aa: CASSPLGRKTQYF
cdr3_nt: TGTGCCAGCAGCCCACTAGGGCGGAAGACCCAGTACTTC

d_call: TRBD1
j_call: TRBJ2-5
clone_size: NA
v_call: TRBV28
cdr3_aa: CASSGTGIHQETQYF
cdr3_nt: TGTGCCAGCAGCGGGACAGGAATTCACCAAGAGACCCAGTACTTC

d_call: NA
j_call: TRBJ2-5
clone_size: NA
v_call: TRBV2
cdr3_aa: CASSGERGLETQYF
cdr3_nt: TGTGCCAGCAGTGGAGAGAGAGGGCTGGAGACCCAGTACTTC

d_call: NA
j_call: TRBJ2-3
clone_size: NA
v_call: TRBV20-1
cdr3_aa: CSAPLANTQYF
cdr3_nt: TGCAGTGCGCCCCTAGCAAATACGCAGTATTTT

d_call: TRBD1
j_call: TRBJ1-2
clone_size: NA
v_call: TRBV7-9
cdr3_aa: CASSQGTGVGYTF
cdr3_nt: TGTGCCAGCAGCCAGGGTACAGGGGTTGGCTACACCTTC

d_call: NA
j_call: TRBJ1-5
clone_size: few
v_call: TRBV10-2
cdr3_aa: CASSESTTQPQHF
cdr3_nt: TGCGCCAGCAGTGAGTCGACCACTCAGCCCCAGCATTTT

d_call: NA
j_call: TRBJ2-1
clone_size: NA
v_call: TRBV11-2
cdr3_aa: CASSLPGSSYNEQFF
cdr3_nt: TGTGCCAGCAGCTTACCAGGTTCCTCCTACAATGAGCAGTTCTTC

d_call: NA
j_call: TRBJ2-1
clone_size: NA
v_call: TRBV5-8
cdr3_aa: CASSFGSNEQFF
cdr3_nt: TGTGCCAGCAGCTTCGGGAGCAATGAGCAGTTCTTC

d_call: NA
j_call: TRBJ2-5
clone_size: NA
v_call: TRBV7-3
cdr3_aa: CASSSTSGGLETQYF
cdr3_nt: TGTGCCAGCAGCTCGACCTCGGGGGGCCTGGAGACCCAGTACTTC

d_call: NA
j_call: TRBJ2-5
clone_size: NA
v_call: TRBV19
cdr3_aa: CASSIGSLGVQETQYF
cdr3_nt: TGTGCCAGTAGTATAGGTTCCCTAGGGGTCCAAGAGACCCAGTACTTC

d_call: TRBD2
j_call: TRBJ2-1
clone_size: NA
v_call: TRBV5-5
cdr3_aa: CASSLRSSGLNEQFF
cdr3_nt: TGTGCCAGCAGCTTGCGGTCTAGCGGGCTCAATGAGCAGTTCTTC

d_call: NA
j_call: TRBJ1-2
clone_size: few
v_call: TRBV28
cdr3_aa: CASSFSGASVYGYTF
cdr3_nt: TGTGCCAGCAGTTTTTCGGGGGCGAGCGTCTATGGCTACACCTTC